The entry below gives a single TCR beta chain sequence along with its context. What it binds is not known. One end of the junction is discordant with germline, which a read error may explain. TCRB libraries came from RNA via three nested multiplex PCR rounds. Unique molecular identifiers were not described for the libraries. TCRdb used MiXCR to reprocess the multiplex PCR reads, holding one entry per CDR3 protein. Among fewer than 11,000 distinct CDR3 sequences, less than 75% were seen once, and the ten largest hold around 31%. This specimen comes from a study of tumor-infiltrating lymphocytes in glioblastoma multiforme. Study-wide findings and caveats: The TCR and somatic mutation analysis included just one glioblastoma patient. Functional subtype sorting of these T cells was not performed.

This CDR3 comprises 13 residues. Germline V CDR1 and CDR2: ENHRY, SYGVKD. The chain employs TRBV10-3 and TRBJ2-7; D might be TRBD2 (6 bases). Material for sequencing was brain tumor tissue. This TCR derives from a male donor with glioblastoma. For the CDR3, the DNA is TGTGCCAGCGCCGGGACTGGCAAACACGATCAGTACTTC. Its protein is CASAGTGKHDQYF.